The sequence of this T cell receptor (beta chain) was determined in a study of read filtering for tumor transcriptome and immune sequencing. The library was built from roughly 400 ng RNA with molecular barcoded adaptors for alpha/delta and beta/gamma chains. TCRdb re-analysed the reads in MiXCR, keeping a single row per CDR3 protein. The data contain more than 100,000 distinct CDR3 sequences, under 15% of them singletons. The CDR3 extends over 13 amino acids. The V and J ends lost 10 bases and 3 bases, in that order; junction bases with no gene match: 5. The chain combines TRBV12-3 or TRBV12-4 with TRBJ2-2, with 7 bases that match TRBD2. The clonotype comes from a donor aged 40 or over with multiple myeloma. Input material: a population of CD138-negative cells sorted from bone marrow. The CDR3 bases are TGTGCCAACAGACTAGCCTACACCGGGGAGCTGTTTTTT. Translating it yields CANRLAYTGELFF.